Given below is one T cell receptor beta chain in context. Its target antigen remains unknown. The input lacks base qualities; no much larger clone sits a single base away. The High Capacity cDNA Reverse Transcription Kit was used to reverse transcribe all of the isolated RNA, meaning that expressed TCRB transcripts were what got sequenced. Naive, central memory and regulatory T cell samples underwent deep immunoSEQ sequencing, averaging about 3.57 million total reads per sample. Sorted cells were lysed in RLT buffer, and RNA was extracted using DNase-treated RNeasy Micro or Mini kits according to cell number. To prevent cross-contamination, every cell subset was processed on its own, while patient and healthy donor samples were processed together. Using the immunoSEQ multiplex PCR, TCRB sequences were amplified from cDNA into 87-bp fragments spanning the CDR3 region. Amplicons were sequenced on the Illumina HiSeq platform. The authors' analysis ran thus. Synthetic template baselines were used to correct PCR bias computationally, reads within Hamming distance 2 were collapsed together, and singletons that could not be merged were discarded. Reads were aligned against IMGT to assign V, D and J genes, CDR3 length and insertions or deletions at six rearrangement sites. Within each subset, clonotype counts were normalized to sorted cell number, and only after that were true diversity and Gini coefficients computed with the tcR R package. Repertoire sharing was quantified using the overlap coefficient calculated on TCRB nucleotide sequences. Out-of-frame TCRB sequences from naive cells were analyzed as a proxy for the pre-selection repertoire. In TCRdb, the immuneACCESS table is reduced to in-frame sequences with V and J assigned. These tables do not hold every clone; where another copy was compared, an unresolved V gene accounts for under half, and the others remain unexplained. V and J calls plus clone size are reproduced from that table; the DNA served to infer D and trimming. The sample data list 500,000 to 850,000 clones, and around an eighth of these were observed just once. The ten biggest clones cover roughly 0.04% of the sample.

This sample is drawn from a study of beta chain features in type 1 diabetes (dated by TCRdb to the late 2010s). A note on the overall study: Mean age, gender distribution, total cell number and subset yield were not different between patients and healthy donors. A total of over 95,000,000 sorted cells were examined across all samples, and RNA yield correlated strongly with the number of cells per subset. The study compared the TCRB repertoires of sorted circulating CD4+ T cell subsets in recently diagnosed type 1 diabetes patients with those in matched healthy donors. Regulatory and stem cell-like memory subsets were obtained from only 8 patients and roughly 8 healthy donors, while naive and central memory subsets were obtained from all 30 or so donors.

What the work shows at the level of the full study, not this receptor alone: Only small numbers of individuals were included in the HLA sub-analyses, which left unresolved whether HLA type had any influence on TCRB rearrangement. Shorter templates might be favored by PCR, yet because patient and control samples were amplified and corrected together, any such skew would affect both groups equally. At VDJ recombination sites, type 1 diabetes patients had fewer insertions and more deleted nucleotides, which implies abnormalities in thymic rearrangement. Naive, central memory and regulatory TCRB repertoires appeared to be more similar among patients than among healthy donors. Sequencing cDNA rather than genomic DNA could over-represent highly expressing activated cells, although activation and CD3 levels did not differ between groups. A moderate but significant shortening of TCRB CDR3 length was observed in type 1 diabetes patients in all four CD4+ subsets.

Each donor gave one peripheral blood draw, around 100 mL on average, collected into heparinised tubes. Using a panel that included CD45RO, CCR7, CD25, CD127, CD95 and CD27, naive, central memory, regulatory and stem cell-like memory CD4+ T cells were sorted on a BD FACSAria II. Purity was above 95% for every sorted population. PBMCs were isolated immediately by Lymphoprep density gradient centrifugation and stained directly without culture. So that batch effects would be minimized, each experiment stained and sorted samples in pairs, pairing one healthy donor with one patient. Sequenced: naive CD4+ T cells from blood. What this sample's cell subset or site label stands for: true naive CD4+ T cells. The TCR originated in a man between 18 and 35 years old with type 1 diabetes.

This receptor carries the CDR3 CASSSGQGSNQPQHF. DNA sequence: TGTGCCAGCAGCTCAGGACAGGGGAGCAATCAGCCCCAGCATTTT. This receptor chain uses TRBV7-2 and TRBJ1-5; 9 bases in between match TRBD1. CDR1 and CDR2 (SGHTA, FQGNSA) derive from the germline V gene. The CDR3 starts with the cysteine, ends with the phenylalanine, and has 15 residues. Solely the CDR3 DNA is kept, with 45 bases framed from the first base. After removal of 4 bases from V and 1 base from J, the junction retains 2 bases not matched to a gene.